A single TCR beta chain is shown here with its context. Its antigen is not identified. Trimming pared 9 bases from V and 4 bases from J, leaving 19 bases between. The CDR3 consists of 15 residues. From germline, CDR1 is SGHTA and CDR2 FQGTGA. The data are from a study of tumor-infiltrating lymphocytes in primary liver carcinoma. Study context: The tumors ranged from about 4 to 11 cm across and fell within stage T1-T3 N0M0.

Notes on the study in general: Significantly greater top-250-clone fractions characterized tumors relative to blood (p = 0.039).

RNA and DNA were co-extracted from around 20-30 mg of unsorted bulk tissue. cDNA specific to TCR beta was made from about 0.45 ug of total RNA, with a constant-region primer employed for priming. The TCR beta library was amplified through three nested multiplex PCR rounds in a modified ARM-PCR procedure. Two initial PCR rounds of about 11 cycles each paired TRBV1-TRBV30 forward primers with a C-beta reverse primer. TCRdb redid the calling of the multiplex PCR reads with MiXCR, one entry per CDR3 protein. The sample contains approximately 92,000 distinct CDR3 sequences, approximately 72% of which appear only once.

The sequence was obtained from a man in his forties with primary liver carcinoma and hepatitis B virus infection. Material for sequencing was tumor-adjacent normal liver tissue. The chain is built from TRBV7-3 and TRBJ2-1; no clear D. CDR3 residues: CASSQGSSSYNEQFF. CDR3 DNA: TGTGCCAGTAGCCAAGGAAGTAGCTCGTACAATGAGCAGTTCTTC.